These 2 T cell receptor beta chains came from one sample sequenced in a study of blood T cells in healthy people across ages. The second PCR ran roughly 6 to 11 cycles with a sample-barcoded 5' primer and J-beta primers. TCRdb re-called the 5' RACE reads through MiXCR, storing one row per CDR3 protein. Here the sample spans 700,000 or so distinct CDR3 sequences, 40% to 45% being singletons. What was sequenced was blood. The source of these receptors is a man older than 75 in good health.

The chain couples TRBV7-9 to TRBJ1-2, with 9 bases matching TRBD1. Germline lookup yields CDR1 SEHNR and CDR2 FQNEAQ (reference sequence). The CDR3 length is 14 residues. V shed 0 bases, J shed 11 bases, and the junction held 7 bases outside the gene matches. Written as DNA, the CDR3 is TGTGCCAGCAGCTTAGCTACCCGGACAGGGGAGTACACCTTC. Amino acid sequence: CASSLATRTGEYTF.

The gene calls are TRBV28 and TRBJ2-2; 8 bases agree with TRBD1. The V gene end was trimmed by 6 bases and the J gene end by 1 base; junction bases not matched to a gene: 10. Per germline, CDR1 MDHEN and CDR2 SYDVKM. The CDR3 has 17 amino acids. For the CDR3, the DNA is TGTGCCAGCAGCCCTGCCCGACAGGGGATGAACACCGGGGAGCTGTTTTTT. This codes for CASSPARQGMNTGELFF.